Sequencing of this T cell receptor (beta chain) was carried out in a study of blood T cell repertoires in COVID-19. Study context: The United States, Italy and Spain were the sources of the acute and convalescent COVID-19 samples. T cells, B-cell-depleted T cells, or PBMCs provided the cDNA or gDNA that served as material.

Germline V gives CDR1 KGHSH, CDR2 LQKENI. The CDR3 runs to 15 residues. The junction had 13 bases not matched to a gene; V was cut back by 4 bases and J by 7 bases. Original methodology: Amplification with reference gene primers provided the estimates of nucleated cell counts. TCRdb's table, derived via immunoSEQ multiplex PCR, lists solely in-frame clones and lacks some. From that table come the V and J calls and clone size; the DNA was used to work out D and trimming. Of more than 65,000 clones listed, roughly 76% are singletons. The specimen was peripheral blood. This TCR derives from a woman of 80 years or more with active or convalescent COVID-19. The chain links TRBV18 to TRBJ2-7, with 7 bases matching TRBD1. The CDR3 protein is CASSQGTAALGEQYF. CDR3 bases: TGTGCCAGCTCACAAGGGACAGCTGCCTTAGGGGAGCAGTACTTC.